These T cell receptor beta chains were read from a single sample in a study of T cells in Graves' hyperthyroidism and ophthalmopathy. TCRdb re-derived calls from the multiplex PCR reads in MiXCR, one entry per CDR3 protein. The data hold more than 350,000 distinct CDR3 sequences, with around 15% observed a single time. The sequenced sample was blood. The receptors here all came from a woman aged 55-69 years with Graves' ophthalmopathy. The CDR3 runs from the conserved cysteine through the conserved F or W. The D gene is left open where the match is weak. For some rows the clone size is stated as once, few or many, or as a class when expanded; others skip it.

D: TRBD1
V: TRBV2
J: TRBJ2-1
size: .
CDR3: CASSYGQGGSQPQHNEQFF
DNA: TGTGCCAGCAGTTACGGACAGGGGGGTAGTCAGCCCCAGCACAATGAGCAGTTCTTC

D: .
V: TRBV7-9
J: TRBJ1-5
size: .
CDR3: CASSQLEGGSNQPQHF
DNA: TGTGCCAGCAGCCAGTTGGAGGGGGGGAGCAATCAGCCCCAGCATTTT

D: .
V: TRBV6-2/TRBV6-3
J: TRBJ2-7
size: .
CDR3: CASSYGPSKGEQYF
DNA: TGTGCCAGCAGTTACGGTCCTTCAAAGGGCGAGCAGTACTTC

D: TRBD2
V: TRBV6-2/TRBV6-3
J: TRBJ2-7
size: many
CDR3: CASSYGGGPDEQYF
DNA: TGTGCCAGCAGTTACGGGGGAGGGCCAGACGAGCAGTACTTC

D: .
V: TRBV10-3
J: TRBJ1-1
size: once
CDR3: CAISGGATKGPTEAFF
DNA: TGTGCCATCAGTGGGGGGGCAACAAAGGGGCCCACTGAAGCTTTCTTT

D: TRBD1
V: TRBV6-5
J: TRBJ2-7
size: few
CDR3: CASSWSRGLNEQYF
DNA: TGTGCCAGCAGTTGGTCCAGGGGGCTCAACGAGCAGTACTTC

D: TRBD1
V: TRBV3-1
J: TRBJ1-1
size: few
CDR3: CASSQGTGLNTEAFF
DNA: TGTGCCAGCAGCCAGGGGACAGGGCTGAACACTGAAGCTTTCTTT

D: TRBD2
V: TRBV12-3/TRBV12-4
J: TRBJ2-1
size: .
CDR3: CASSSAGVPYNEQFF
DNA: TGTGCCAGCAGTTCAGCGGGAGTGCCCTACAATGAGCAGTTCTTC

D: TRBD2
V: TRBV18
J: TRBJ2-7
size: many
CDR3: CASSALAGGSYEQYF
DNA: TGTGCCAGCTCAGCCCTAGCGGGTGGGTCCTACGAGCAGTACTTC

D: .
V: TRBV12-3/TRBV12-4
J: TRBJ2-5
size: many
CDR3: CASSQQGTQYF
DNA: TGTGCCAGCAGCCAACAGGGGACCCAGTACTTC

D: TRBD1
V: TRBV24-1
J: TRBJ2-3
size: many
CDR3: CATSEEQGVLDTQYF
DNA: TGTGCCACCAGTGAAGAACAGGGGGTGCTCGATACGCAGTATTTT

D: TRBD2
V: TRBV3-1
J: TRBJ2-3
size: .
CDR3: CASSLRNSLAGDTQYF
DNA: TGTGCCAGCAGCCTCCGGAATTCACTAGCGGGAGATACGCAGTATTTT

D: .
V: TRBV29-1
J: TRBJ2-5
size: many
CDR3: CSGSQGRETQYF
DNA: TGCAGCGGCTCACAGGGAAGAGAGACCCAGTACTTC

D: .
V: TRBV12-3/TRBV12-4
J: TRBJ2-3
size: many
CDR3: CASSLGVNTDTQYF
DNA: TGTGCCAGCAGTTTGGGGGTAAACACAGATACGCAGTATTTT

D: .
V: TRBV3-1
J: TRBJ2-7
size: many
CDR3: CASSRTQDGSTSYEQYF
DNA: TGTGCCAGCAGCCGTACGCAAGACGGTTCTACCTCCTACGAGCAGTACTTC

D: .
V: TRBV19
J: TRBJ2-1
size: few
CDR3: CASSIGPSSYNEQFF
DNA: TGTGCCAGTAGTATTGGACCAAGCTCCTACAATGAGCAGTTCTTC

D: .
V: TRBV4-1
J: TRBJ2-2
size: .
CDR3: CASSQEGRTGAGEPFF
DNA: TGCGCCAGCAGCCAAGAGGGGAGGACAGGCGCCGGGGAGCCGTTTTTT

D: .
V: TRBV27
J: TRBJ2-7
size: many
CDR3: CASSFGGPAYEQYF
DNA: TGTGCCAGCAGTTTCGGGGGCCCAGCCTACGAGCAGTACTTC

D: .
V: TRBV20-1
J: TRBJ2-5
size: .
CDR3: CSARQPGRVETQYF
DNA: TGCAGTGCTAGACAACCGGGCAGGGTTGAGACCCAGTACTTC

D: .
V: TRBV12-3/TRBV12-4
J: TRBJ2-7
size: many
CDR3: CASSLSWSGRPYEQYF
DNA: TGTGCCAGCAGTTTATCTTGGTCGGGCAGGCCCTACGAGCAGTACTTC

D: .
V: TRBV6-1
J: TRBJ1-3
size: .
CDR3: CASSPVTDLSGNTIYF
DNA: TGTGCCAGCAGTCCGGTCACGGACCTCTCTGGAAACACCATATATTTT

D: .
V: TRBV27
J: TRBJ2-2
size: many
CDR3: CASSPYTGELFF
DNA: TGTGCCAGCAGCCCTTACACCGGGGAGCTGTTTTTT